Presented here are 21 T cell receptor beta chains from one specimen sequenced in a study of shared clonotypes between healthy human individuals. Sequenced by immunoSEQ multiplex PCR; TCRdb stores in-frame clones only, minus some. The sample yields around 1.1 million clones, approximately 78% seen once. Sequences were obtained from memory CD4+ T cells from PBMCs. Subset meaning: CD45RA-negative fraction. These receptors all stem from a man in his late teens or twenties in good health. Some clones in this sample may be carry-over from other donors' samples.

The J gene is TRBJ2-3, the V gene TRBV7-7, with D perhaps matching TRBD1 (6 bases). This CDR3 spans 15 amino acids. Trimming removed 5 bases at V and 0 bases at J, with 12 bases between. In germline, CDR1 is SSHAT, CDR2 FNYEAQ (reference sequence). The CDR3 bases are TGTGCCAGCAGCCCGCACCAGGGGAGCACAGATACGCAGTATTTT. This codes for CASSPHQGSTDTQYF.

The chain joins TRBV4-1 to TRBJ1-6, with TRBD1 matching over 8 bases. The ends lost 4 bases at V and 14 bases at J; junction bases unmatched: 19. The CDR3 contains 17 residues. CDR1 is MGHRA and CDR2 is YSYEKL in the germline V gene. The CDR3 loop reads CASSLLRLTGASFTLHF. The CDR3 DNA reads TGCGCCAGCAGCCTGCTACGACTGACAGGGGCCTCCTTCACCCTCCACTTT.

In its sample, this clone was seen once. This chain connects TRBV18 to TRBJ1-4; no clear D gene. The CDR3 has 13 amino acids. V was trimmed by 4 bases and J by 8 bases, leaving 11 bases between them. Germline values: CDR1 KGHSH, CDR2 LQKENI. Written as DNA, the CDR3 is TGTGCCAGCTCACTCTCGCTCGGGGAAAAACTGTTTTTT. This codes for CASSLSLGEKLFF.

This clone was recorded a few times. The chain uses TRBV29-1 and TRBJ2-7; 9 bases line up with TRBD1. V shed 5 bases and J 3 bases; nucleotides not matched to a gene: 8. The CDR3 covers 14 residues. Per the germline V gene, CDR1 is SQVTM and CDR2 is ANQGSEA. CDR3 in DNA: TGCAGCGTTTCCACCGGGACAGGGAACTACGAGCAGTACTTC. Amino acids: CSVSTGTGNYEQYF.

The chain recombines TRBV9 with TRBJ2-1; 7 bases map to TRBD1. The CDR3 runs to 15 residues. Germline V lookup: CDR1 SGDLS, CDR2 YYNGEE. Trimming took 0 bases from V and 9 from J; bases not matched to a gene: 9. The CDR3 protein is CASSVAGLPGGEQFF. The CDR3 DNA is TGTGCCAGCAGCGTAGCGGGTCTCCCAGGGGGTGAGCAGTTCTTC.

The CDR3 sequence is CASSLRFNGNQPQHF. DNA of the CDR3: TGTGCCAGCAGCCTTAGATTCAACGGCAATCAGCCCCAGCATTTT. V is TRBV6-1 and J is TRBJ1-5; D unresolved. The V gene lost 6 bases and the J gene lost 2 bases, with 14 bases spanning the gap. This CDR3 region has 15 residues. Per germline, CDR1 MNHNS and CDR2 SASEGT.

On this clone: Other DNA sequences in this specimen translate into the identical CDR3. V is TRBV7-3 and J is TRBJ1-1; D call uncertain. CDR1 SGHTA and CDR2 FQGTGA come from the germline V gene. The CDR3 runs 13 residues. V dropped 0 bases and J dropped 1 base, with 3 bases sitting between them. In DNA, the CDR3 is TGTGCCAGCAGCTTAACTCCGAACACTGAAGCTTTCTTT. Protein product: CASSLTPNTEAFF. Full variable domain (outside the CDR3, taken from reference TRBV7-3 and TRBJ1-1): GAGVSQTPSNKVTEKGKYVELRCDPISGHTALYWYRQSLGQGPEFLIYFQGTGAADDSGLPNDRFFAVRPEGSVSTLKIQRTERGDSAVYLCASSLTPNTEAFFGQGTRLTVV.

The CDR3 DNA is TGTGCCAGCAGTGTATCTAGCAACACGCAGTATTTT. The encoded protein is CASSVSSNTQYF. The chain couples TRBV28 to TRBJ2-3; perhaps TRBD2 as D (5 bases). Trimming removed 5 bases from V and 9 bases from J, with 12 bases in between. CDR1 MDHEN and CDR2 SYDVKM come from the germline V gene. CDR3 length: 12 amino acids. The full variable domain, with the rest looked up from reference TRBV28 and TRBJ2-3, is DVKVTQSSRYLVKRTGEKVFLECVQDMDHENMFWYRQDPGLGLRLIYFSYDVKMKEKGDIPEGYSVSREKKERFSLILESASTNQTSMYLCASSVSSNTQYFGPGTRLTVL.

The V call is TRBV18, the J call TRBJ2-6; D uncertain. The CDR3 spans 15 residues. CDR1 and CDR2 (germline): KGHSH, LQKENI. With 2 bases removed from V and 0 bases from J, the gap between germline ends came to 5 bases. This CDR3 is CASSPGPSGANVLTF. The DNA for the CDR3 is TGTGCCAGCTCACCAGGGCCCTCTGGGGCCAACGTCCTGACTTTC.

The genes are TRBV11-2 and TRBJ2-1; D is unclear. The CDR3 consists of 14 residues. V gave up 4 bases and J gave up 0 bases, with 7 bases separating them. The germline V gene encodes CDR1 SGHAT and CDR2 FQNNGV. CDR3 amino acids: CASSSASSYNEQFF. CDR3 bases: TGTGCCAGCAGCTCGGCCAGCTCCTACAATGAGCAGTTCTTC.

This clone was seen a few times. The chain couples TRBV7-9 to TRBJ2-1; 12 positions agree with TRBD2. Germline lookup yields CDR1 SEHNR and CDR2 FQNEAQ (reference sequence). V was clipped by 2 bases and J by 7 bases; unmatched bases: 12. This CDR3 comprises 18 residues. The CDR3 DNA sequence: TGTGCCAGCAGCTTACCCTATCGACTAGCGGGAGTTAAGAATGAGCAGTTCTTC. The encoded protein is CASSLPYRLAGVKNEQFF.

This rearrangement joins TRBV20-1 to TRBJ2-4; D remains ambiguous. The CDR3 is made up of 11 amino acids. V shed 4 bases and J shed 6 bases, with 7 bases lying between them. Germline assignment: CDR1 DFQATT and CDR2 SNEGSKA (reference sequence). The DNA for the CDR3 is TGCAGTGCTAACCTGGGAAACATTCAGTACTTC. Its protein is CSANLGNIQYF.

This clone is a singleton in its sample. The J gene is TRBJ2-5, the V gene TRBV11-2, with a weak D call TRBD2 (6 bases). Trimming removed 1 base from V and 5 bases from J, with 20 bases in between. The germline V gene encodes CDR1 SGHAT and CDR2 FQNNGV. This CDR3 is 17 amino acids long. CDR3 residues: CASSLAEKAGRGETQYF. The DNA of the CDR3 is TGTGCCAGCAGCTTAGCGGAAAAAGCGGGCCGAGGGGAGACCCAGTACTTC. The whole variable domain, filled in from reference TRBV11-2 and TRBJ2-5, reads EAGVAQSPRYKIIEKRQSVAFWCNPISGHATLYWYQQILGQGPKLLIQFQNNGVVDDSQLPKDRFSAERLKGVDSTLKIQPAKLEDSAVYLCASSLAEKAGRGETQYFGPGTRLLVL.

Of note for this clone: Other DNA sequences in the same sample also yield this CDR3. The chain is built from TRBV5-1 and TRBJ2-5; 8 positions agree with TRBD2. V trimming: 0 bases; J trimming: 2 bases; junction bases outside the gene matches: 3. The CDR3 covers 15 residues. CDR1 is SGHRS, CDR2 YFSETQ, per germline. CDR3 DNA: TGCGCCAGCAGCTTGGTGCTAGCGGGTCAAGAGACCCAGTACTTC. Residues: CASSLVLAGQETQYF.

This clone was found once. This sample includes further DNA sequences coding for the same CDR3. The chain links TRBV11-2 to TRBJ2-1, with unresolved D. This CDR3 is 14 amino acids long. V lost 1 base to trimming and J lost 2 bases, with 6 bases between them. Looked up from germline, CDR1 is SGHAT and CDR2 is FQNNGV. The CDR3 is CASSLGVAYNEQFF. CDR3 nucleotides: TGTGCCAGCAGCTTAGGGGTAGCCTACAATGAGCAGTTCTTC.

With respect to this clone: Different DNA sequences within this sample yield the same CDR3. This chain uses TRBV15 with TRBJ2-7; D perhaps matches TRBD1 (6 bases). The CDR3 loop spans 13 amino acids. Trimming removed 1 base at V and 4 bases at J, with 8 bases between. Germline V gives CDR1 LNHNV, CDR2 YYDKDF (reference sequence). CDR3 DNA sequence: TGTGCCACCAGCAGAGTCCAGGGGTACGAGCAGTACTTC. It is translated as CATSRVQGYEQYF. The whole variable domain, filled in from reference TRBV15 and TRBJ2-7, reads DAMVIQNPRYQVTQFGKPVTLSCSQTLNHNVMYWYQQKSSQAPKLLFHYYDKDFNNEADTPDNFQSRRPNTSFCFLDIRSPGLGDTAMYLCATSRVQGYEQYFGPGTRLTVT.

This sequence joins TRBV6-5 and TRBJ2-5; TRBD1 or TRBD2 may be the D gene (6 bases each). The germline V gene encodes CDR1 MNHEY and CDR2 SVGAGI. Trimming shortened V by 6 bases and J by 7 bases, and 18 bases separated the two germline ends. The CDR3 covers 14 residues. The CDR3 sequence is CASRGGSSFATQYF. The CDR3, as DNA: TGTGCCAGCAGGGGGGGCTCCAGCTTTGCGACCCAGTACTTC.

This clone was seen once. This chain links TRBV7-8 with TRBJ2-1, with 7 bases matching TRBD2. Germline trimming cut 1 base from V and 6 bases from J; bases unmatched to any gene: 12. Germline lookup yields CDR1 SGHVS and CDR2 FQNEAQ. The CDR3 length is 17 residues. The CDR3 here is CASSLGYWAGDSNEQFF. Here the CDR3 DNA reads TGTGCCAGCAGCTTAGGATACTGGGCGGGAGACAGCAATGAGCAGTTCTTC.

This clone has only one observation. The V gene is TRBV5-1, the J gene TRBJ2-1; D may be TRBD1 or TRBD2 (6 bases each). Germline V gene data show CDR1 as SGHRS and CDR2 as YFSETQ. Between the trimmed V and J ends, which lost 5 bases and 8 bases, there was a span of 23 bases. The CDR3 sequence is 16 residues long. The CDR3 here is CASSQRSQGGGYEQFF. In nucleotides, the CDR3 is TGCGCCAGCAGTCAGAGAAGCCAAGGAGGGGGGTATGAGCAGTTCTTC.

This clone was counted a single time. J is TRBJ1-5 and V is TRBV2; D uncertain. The CDR3 is 14 amino acids. V lost 4 bases, J lost 4 bases, and 11 bases lay in between. Germline V gives CDR1 SNHLY, CDR2 FYNNEI. CDR3 region: CASSGGQRNQPQHF. CDR3 bases: TGTGCCAGCAGTGGAGGGCAGAGGAATCAGCCCCAGCATTTT.

This clone occurred many times. The chain couples TRBV4-1 to TRBJ2-3, with D maybe TRBD2 (5 bases). The germline gives CDR1 MGHRA, CDR2 YSYEKL. V lost 0 bases and J lost 7, with 23 bases in between. The CDR3 covers 18 residues. CDR3 sequence (DNA): TGCGCCAGCAGCCAAGAACGTACGAGGGCGGATCTTCAATATACGCAGTATTTT. Translating gives CASSQERTRADLQYTQYF.